Listed here are 21 T cell receptor beta chains from one sample, sequenced in a study of shared T cell receptors in the human thymus (dated by TCRdb to 2020 to 2023). The library was prepared using the immunoSEQ multiplex PCR assay. TCRdb carries this immuneACCESS record with in-frame sequences only. Its versions omit some clonotypes, under half of them owing to an unresolved V gene in the studies checked, with the rest unexplained. Counted in this sample were hundreds of thousands of clones; around nine tenths of them appeared once. The ten largest clones add up to around 0.01% of the sample. The same specimen was also included in a second study, on human thymus T cells.

Input material: thymocytes. The receptors stem from a boy younger than two with a congenital heart defect. Donor details come from another sample of the same person, matched by shared clones.

This chain joins TRBV5-1 and TRBJ2-6, with TRBD2 matching over 8 bases. This CDR3 has 19 residues. Germline CDR1 SGHRS, CDR2 YFSETQ. Trimming took 6 bases from V and 1 from J; bases not matched to a gene: 15. CDR3 in amino acids: CASTDGGAVGTSGANVLTF. Written as DNA, the CDR3 is TGCGCCAGCACCGACGGGGGGGCCGTCGGGACTTCTGGGGCCAACGTCCTGACTTTC.

As to this clone: This same CDR3 is encoded by further DNA sequences in the sample. The rearrangement uses TRBV5-1 and TRBJ2-7; weak D call: TRBD1 (5 bases). The germline V and J ends were trimmed by 1 base and 4 bases, with 12 bases remaining between them. Germline lookup yields CDR1 SGHRS and CDR2 YFSETQ. The CDR3 runs to 14 residues. CDR3 in amino acids: CASSLQGSSYEQYF. In nucleotides, the CDR3 is TGCGCCAGCAGCTTGCAGGGTTCGTCGTACGAGCAGTACTTC.

The rearrangement links TRBV4-3 to TRBJ2-7, with D possibly matching TRBD2 (6 bases). Germline assignment: CDR1 LGHNA and CDR2 YSLEER. The CDR3 sequence is 15 residues long. V was cut by 1 base and J by 1 base, with 11 bases left in between. The CDR3 bases are TGCGCCAGCAGCCAAGCGGCGGGGATTTCCTACGAGCAGTACTTC. Its protein is CASSQAAGISYEQYF.

The rearrangement uses TRBV5-5 and TRBJ1-4, with a tentative D call TRBD1 (5 bases). The germline CDR1 and CDR2 sequences are SGHKS and YYEKEE (reference sequence). The CDR3 runs to 17 residues. Trimming removed 5 bases from V and 7 bases from J, with 24 bases in between. The CDR3 bases are TGTGCCAGCAGTTCCGGTGGGCAGGGCAGTATGGGTGAAAAACTGTTTTTT. Protein product: CASSSGGQGSMGEKLFF.

The rearrangement joins TRBV4-1 to TRBJ1-2; D unresolved. The CDR3 has 15 amino acids. Germline CDR1 MGHRA, CDR2 YSYEKL. Trimming removed 4 bases at V and 1 base at J, with 13 bases between. This CDR3 is CASSPHTHLNYGYTF. The CDR3 DNA follows: TGCGCCAGCAGCCCCCACACACACCTTAACTATGGCTACACCTTC.

This chain uses TRBV5-1 with TRBJ1-3, with unresolved D. The CDR3 is made up of 15 amino acids. V lost 2 bases and J lost 0, with 9 bases in between. In germline, CDR1 is SGHRS, CDR2 YFSETQ. CDR3 amino acids: CASSLGAPSGNTIYF. In DNA, the CDR3 is TGCGCCAGCAGCTTAGGAGCTCCCTCTGGAAACACCATATATTTT.

Here the CDR3 reads CASSLKRIVADTQYF. The CDR3 bases are TGCGCCAGCAGCCTAAAGCGTATTGTTGCAGATACGCAGTATTTT. The chain links TRBV4-1 to TRBJ2-3; no clear D. Germline loops: CDR1 MGHRA, CDR2 YSYEKL. V was clipped by 4 bases and J by 4 bases, with 15 bases between them. CDR3 length: 15 amino acids.

This clone was recorded once. The CDR3 here is CASSSERGPALNYGYTF. The CDR3 nucleotides read TGTGCCAGCAGCTCCGAGAGGGGGCCAGCCCTTAACTATGGCTACACCTTC. The chain employs TRBV11-2 and TRBJ1-2, with TRBD1 matching 7 bases. Germline assignment: CDR1 SGHAT and CDR2 FQNNGV. Trimming cost V 4 bases and J 1 base; bases outside gene matches: 12. The CDR3 runs 17 residues.

The rearrangement links TRBV5-4 to TRBJ2-7; 8 bases fit TRBD1. Trimming removed 1 base from V and 3 bases from J; junction bases left unmatched: 3. The CDR3 extends over 14 amino acids. Germline assignment: CDR1 SGHNT and CDR2 YYREEE (reference sequence). The CDR3 protein is CASSLSGGGYEQYF. The DNA for the CDR3 is TGTGCCAGCAGCTTGTCAGGGGGCGGCTACGAGCAGTACTTC.

This sequence joins TRBV7-9 and TRBJ2-1; D is undetermined. Between the trimmed V and J ends, which lost 1 base and 8 bases, there was a span of 18 bases. The V gene's germline CDR1 is SEHNR and CDR2 FQNEAQ (reference sequence). This CDR3 is 16 amino acids long. The CDR3 here is CASSLVAGRNPHEQFF. The CDR3, as DNA: TGTGCCAGCAGCTTAGTCGCAGGTCGGAACCCGCATGAGCAGTTCTTC.

The gene calls are TRBV11-2 and TRBJ1-4; TRBD1 matches 8 bases. This CDR3 contains 15 residues. Germline V gene sequence: CDR1 SGHAT, CDR2 FQNNGV. With 5 bases clipped from V and 5 bases from J, the junction kept 7 bases outside the gene matches. This chain's CDR3 is CASSPGQGRNEKLFF. CDR3 nucleotide sequence: TGTGCCAGCAGCCCCGGACAGGGAAGAAATGAAAAACTGTTTTTT.

The chain uses TRBV7-2 and TRBJ2-5; a weak D match, TRBD1 (6 bases). Germline values: CDR1 SGHTA, CDR2 FQGNSA. V was trimmed by 8 bases and J by 0 bases, leaving 19 bases between them. This CDR3 has 16 amino acids. The CDR3 region is CASRSLEDRHQETQYF. CDR3 DNA sequence: TGTGCCAGCCGCTCACTAGAGGACAGACACCAAGAGACCCAGTACTTC.

The V and J genes are TRBV7-8 and TRBJ2-7; D might be TRBD2 (6 bases). This CDR3 is built from 17 residues. Trimming shortened V by 1 base and J by 3 bases, and 19 bases separated the two germline ends. Germline V gene lookup returns CDR1 SGHVS and CDR2 FQNEAQ. CDR3 coding DNA: TGTGCCAGCAGCTTAGTGTATGGAACGGGACTTAACTACGAGCAGTACTTC. The encoded protein is CASSLVYGTGLNYEQYF.

This chain uses TRBV19 with TRBJ1-3, with 8 bases matching TRBD1. Germline V gene data show CDR1 as LNHDA and CDR2 as SQIVND (reference sequence). V trimming: 4 bases; J trimming: 1 base; junction bases outside the gene matches: 3. CDR3 length: 15 residues. The CDR3 nucleotides read TGTGCCAGTAGTACCGGACAGGGATCTGGAAACACCATATATTTT. Translated: CASSTGQGSGNTIYF.

CDR3 sequence (DNA): TGTGCCAGCAGCTTCGACAGGGCCCGCACGGAGGAGCAGTACTTC. Its translation: CASSFDRARTEEQYF. The V call is TRBV11-3, the J call TRBJ2-7; TRBD1 agrees at 7 bases. Germline CDR1 reads SGHNT; CDR2 reads YENEEA. V was clipped by 3 bases and J by 7 bases; unmatched bases: 12. The CDR3 has 15 amino acids.

This clone showed up just once. The chain joins TRBV15 to TRBJ1-5, with 8 bases lining up with TRBD1. With V trimmed by 0 bases and J by 7 bases, 11 bases remained unmatched. The CDR3 extends over 17 amino acids. CDR1 is LNHNV and CDR2 is YYDKDF in the germline V gene (reference sequence). The CDR3 loop is CATSRESRDRKGQPQHF. The CDR3 coding sequence is TGTGCCACCAGCAGAGAATCCCGGGACAGGAAGGGGCAGCCCCAGCATTTT.

J is TRBJ2-3 and V is TRBV13; no definite D call. Trimming cost V 2 bases and J 4 bases, with 10 bases left between them. The CDR3 has 14 residues. Germline CDR1 is PRHDT and CDR2 is FYEKMQ (reference sequence). The CDR3 nucleotides are TGTGCCAGCAGCTTAAGTGAGATCGCAGATACGCAGTATTTT. It encodes CASSLSEIADTQYF.

The chain is built from TRBV4-1 and TRBJ2-5; 10 nucleotides align to TRBD2. There are 19 residues in the CDR3. The V gene end was trimmed by 1 base and the J gene end by 4 bases; junction bases not matched to a gene: 15. CDR1 is MGHRA and CDR2 is YSYEKL in the germline V gene. CDR3 region: CASSQVFNRAVAGGETQYF. The DNA of the CDR3 is TGCGCCAGCAGCCAAGTGTTTAATCGGGCGGTAGCGGGAGGAGAGACCCAGTACTTC.

This clone was detected once. The rearrangement uses TRBV6-4 and TRBJ2-1; the match to TRBD2 covers 7 bases. The CDR3 is 16 residues long. V shed 0 bases, J shed 9 bases, and the junction held 11 bases outside the gene matches. Germline CDR1 and CDR2: MRHNA and SNTAGT. In DNA form, the CDR3 reads TGTGCCAGCAGTGACTCGACGGCGGGAGCTCGAAGTGAGCAGTTCTTC. It yields the protein CASSDSTAGARSEQFF.

V and J are TRBV7-2 and TRBJ2-3, with 10 nucleotides matching TRBD2. Germline CDR1 is SGHTA and CDR2 is FQGNSA. Unmatched junction bases numbered 11, after V lost 3 bases and J lost 2 bases. CDR3 length equals 18 residues. The CDR3 bases are TGTGCCAGCAGCTTTGTCCTAGCGGGAGTGCCAGACACAGATACGCAGTATTTT. It specifies CASSFVLAGVPDTDTQYF.

V is TRBV11-1 and J is TRBJ2-3; a weak D match, TRBD2 (6 bases). Trimming pared 5 bases from V and 1 base from J, leaving 13 bases between. The germline gives CDR1 SGHAT, CDR2 FQDESV (reference sequence). This CDR3 spans 15 amino acids. CDR3 protein: CASSLGPSGTDTQYF. CDR3 nucleotide sequence: TGTGCCAGCAGCCTGGGGCCTAGCGGCACAGATACGCAGTATTTT.